These 27 T cell receptor beta chains were sequenced from one sample in a study of shared clonotypes between healthy human individuals. Some clones are missing from TCRdb's copy, which holds only in-frame ones; the method was immunoSEQ multiplex PCR. Of roughly 1 million clones listed, roughly 80% are singletons. Source material: memory CD4+ T cells sorted from blood. Subset: CD45RA-negative fraction. The receptors were gathered from a man aged 18 to 30 in good health.

About this clone: The junction differs from germline at one of its ends, possibly a read error. The rearrangement links TRBV19 to TRBJ1-1; 8 positions match TRBD1. Germline CDR1 LNHDA, CDR2 SQIVND (reference sequence). The CDR3 length is 14 residues. The DNA for the CDR3 is TGTGCCAGTAGTATTCAGGGGGCGAACGCTGAAGCTTTCTTT. Protein product: CASSIQGANAEAFF.

V and J are TRBV29-1 and TRBJ2-1, with 9 positions matching TRBD1. The germline gives CDR1 SQVTM, CDR2 ANQGSEA. This CDR3 contains 13 residues. This CDR3 reads CSSGQGFYNEQFF. The CDR3 DNA is TGCAGTTCGGGACAGGGTTTTTACAATGAGCAGTTCTTC.

This clone was recorded a few times. V gene TRBV6-1 combines with J gene TRBJ1-6; no reliable D call. Germline CDR1 and CDR2: MNHNS and SASEGT. CDR3 size: 15 residues. V shed 2 bases and J shed 6 bases, with 11 bases lying between them. Here the CDR3 reads CASSETAGSNSPLHF. CDR3 DNA sequence: TGTGCCAGCAGTGAAACCGCGGGGAGTAATTCACCCCTCCACTTT.

This chain joins TRBV2 and TRBJ2-7; TRBD1 agrees at 7 bases. J gave up 0 bases and V 11 bases, and 7 bases lay outside the gene matches. This CDR3 comprises 13 residues. CDR1 and CDR2 from the germline V gene are SNHLY and FYNNEI. CDR3 residues: CACSTGSSYEQYF. The CDR3 nucleotides are TGTGCCTGCTCGACAGGGAGCTCCTACGAGCAGTACTTC. Looking up the rest from reference TRBV2 and TRBJ2-7 gives the full variable domain: EPEVTQTPSHQVTQMGQEVILRCVPISNHLYFYWYRQILGQKVEFLVSFYNNEISEKSEIFDDQFSVERPDGSNFTLKIRSTKLEDSAMYFCACSTGSSYEQYFGPGTRLTVT.

This clone was seen only once. This chain joins TRBV2 and TRBJ1-2, with D hard to call. Germline assignment: CDR1 SNHLY and CDR2 FYNNEI. The CDR3 has 13 residues. Trimming took 4 bases from V and 4 from J, leaving 10 bases between them. CDR3 region: CASSGTQSYGYTF. The CDR3 DNA is TGTGCCAGCAGTGGTACACAGAGCTATGGCTACACCTTC.

The gene calls are TRBV6-6 and TRBJ2-7; a possible D gene is TRBD2 (6 bases). The CDR3 covers 13 residues. Germline CDR1 is MNHNY and CDR2 is SVGAGI (reference sequence). With 2 bases removed from V and 3 bases from J, the gap between germline ends came to 8 bases. The CDR3 reads CASSYNGGYEQYF. Here the CDR3 DNA reads TGTGCCAGCAGTTACAACGGGGGCTACGAGCAGTACTTC.

The CDR3 DNA reads as TGTGCCAGCAGCACTCGGACAGGCCGGGATACTGAAGCTTTCTTT. It is translated as CASSTRTGRDTEAFF. The chain is built from TRBV9 and TRBJ1-1; 7 bases line up with TRBD1. The CDR3 consists of 15 residues. After removal of 4 bases from V and 5 bases from J, the junction contained 11 bases not matched to a gene. Germline-derived CDR1 and CDR2 are SGDLS and YYNGEE.

This sequence joins TRBV15 and TRBJ2-6; D possibly corresponds to TRBD1 (6 bases). V was cut by 0 bases and J by 2 bases, with 8 bases left in between. This CDR3 has 16 amino acids. CDR1 and CDR2 (germline): LNHNV, YYDKDF (reference sequence). The DNA for the CDR3 is TGTGCCACCAGCAGAGATCCAGGGGCTGGGGCCAACGTCCTGACTTTC. This encodes CATSRDPGAGANVLTF.

The rearrangement uses TRBV9 and TRBJ2-3; D is unresolved. Germline-derived CDR1 and CDR2 are SGDLS and YYNGEE. The length of the CDR3 is 16 residues. With 0 bases removed from V and 3 bases from J, the gap between germline ends came to 14 bases. The CDR3 loop is CASSVGDASRTDTQYF. The CDR3, as DNA: TGTGCCAGCAGCGTAGGAGACGCCAGCCGGACAGATACGCAGTATTTT.

The V gene is TRBV5-6, the J gene TRBJ2-1; the D is unclear. Germline CDR1 reads SGHDT; CDR2 reads YYEEEE. Deletions cut 7 bases from V and 9 bases from J, with 23 bases between. There are 15 residues in the CDR3. CDR3 in amino acids: CASRGPITVKGEQFF. Written as DNA, the CDR3 is TGTGCCAGCCGTGGACCAATTACAGTGAAGGGTGAGCAGTTCTTC.

This clone was observed a single time. This chain connects TRBV10-1 to TRBJ2-3; 7 bases match TRBD2. CDR3 length: 14 residues. In germline, CDR1 is WNHNN, CDR2 SYGVQD (reference sequence). Trimming cost V 5 bases and J 4 bases; bases outside gene matches: 6. CDR3 DNA sequence: TGCGCCAGCAGTCTCGGGCGGGGGTCAGATACGCAGTATTTT. It translates to CASSLGRGSDTQYF.

The CDR3 DNA reads as TGTGCCAGCAGTTCGACAGGGGAAAACGAAAAACTGTTTTTT. This gives the protein CASSSTGENEKLFF. The rearrangement joins TRBV5-6 to TRBJ1-4; 8 nucleotides line up with TRBD1. CDR3 size: 14 residues. Germline assignment: CDR1 SGHDT and CDR2 YYEEEE. V lost 5 bases and J lost 8; bases outside the gene matches: 8.

The rearrangement uses TRBV28 and TRBJ1-5; TRBD1 is a possible D gene (5 bases). The germline CDR1 and CDR2 sequences are MDHEN and SYDVKM. Trimming stripped 4 bases from V and 7 bases from J, with 8 bases between. The CDR3 spans 12 residues. In DNA form, the CDR3 reads TGTGCCAGCAGTTGGGGCCCCCAGCCCCAGCATTTT. Its translation is CASSWGPQPQHF.

The CDR3 sequence is CASSDPRGPTNEKLFF. Here the CDR3 DNA reads TGTGCCAGCAGTGACCCCAGGGGACCTACTAATGAAAAACTGTTTTTT. The chain combines TRBV6-1 with TRBJ1-4, with D tentatively TRBD1 (6 bases). Germline CDR1 and CDR2: MNHNS and SASEGT. There are 16 residues in the CDR3. The ends were cut back, 3 bases at V and 2 bases at J, with 13 bases in the middle.

The table lists this clone with many counts. This rearrangement joins TRBV14 to TRBJ1-2; possibly TRBD1 for D (6 bases). The germline V gene has CDR1 SGHDN and CDR2 FVKESK. V lost 0 bases, J lost 2 bases, and 22 bases lay in between. The CDR3 consists of 19 residues. The CDR3 DNA reads TGTGCCAGCAGCCAAGATCGGTATTATTCGGGGGACACAAACTATGGCTACACCTTC. Protein product: CASSQDRYYSGDTNYGYTF. Filled out from reference TRBV14 and TRBJ1-2, the complete variable domain reads EAGVTQFPSHSVIEKGQTVTLRCDPISGHDNLYWYRRVMGKEIKFLLHFVKESKQDESGMPNNRFLAERTGGTYSTLKVQPAELEDSGVYFCASSQDRYYSGDTNYGYTFGSGTRLTVV.

This chain joins TRBV7-8 and TRBJ1-1; D is ambiguous. CDR3 length equals 15 residues. In germline, CDR1 is SGHVS, CDR2 FQNEAQ. V lost 8 bases and J 4 bases, leaving 20 bases between the germline ends. The CDR3 spells CASDSGSGVGTEAFF. CDR3 coding DNA: TGTGCCAGCGACTCGGGCAGCGGGGTGGGCACTGAAGCTTTCTTT.

This clone was seen only a few times. This chain connects TRBV19 to TRBJ2-2; D is undetermined. The CDR3 is made up of 11 amino acids. Trimming took off 7 bases at V and 0 bases at J, with 0 bases between the two ends. CDR1 and CDR2 from the germline V gene are LNHDA and SQIVND (reference sequence). The CDR3 reads CASTNTGELFF. DNA of the CDR3: TGTGCCAGTACGAACACCGGGGAGCTGTTTTTT.

The rearrangement links TRBV11-2 to TRBJ1-3, with 7 bases identical to TRBD1. CDR3 length equals 16 residues. The germline gives CDR1 SGHAT, CDR2 FQNNGV. With V trimmed by 6 bases and J by 7 bases, 15 bases remained unmatched. CDR3 nucleotide sequence: TGTGCCAGCAGTTCCGGGACAGAGCCACTAGGGAACACCATATATTTT. Protein sequence: CASSSGTEPLGNTIYF.

V is TRBV29-1 and J is TRBJ2-1; 7 nucleotides agree with TRBD1. This CDR3 has 14 residues. With V trimmed by 7 bases and J by 0 bases, 6 bases remained unmatched. CDR1 SQVTM and CDR2 ANQGSEA come from the germline V gene. The CDR3 loop is CSAWDSLSYNEQFF. In DNA form, the CDR3 reads TGCAGCGCCTGGGACAGCCTCTCCTACAATGAGCAGTTCTTC.

Regarding this clone: A read error may be the cause here, since a much bigger clone is one base away. Other nucleotide sequences from this sample produce the same CDR3. V is TRBV7-8 and J is TRBJ2-5; no reliable D call. This CDR3 region has 11 residues. Germline V gene data show CDR1 as SGHVS and CDR2 as FQNEAQ. Trimming stripped 3 bases from V and 2 bases from J, with 1 base between. CDR3: CASSFQETQYF. As DNA, the CDR3 is TGTGCCAGCAGCTTTCAAGAGACCCAGTACTTC.

This clone was seen at least ten times. This chain uses TRBV7-2 with TRBJ1-5, with TRBD1 as a possible D gene (6 bases). CDR1 SGHTA and CDR2 FQGNSA come from the germline V gene. This CDR3 spans 16 amino acids. Trimming pared 6 bases from V and 0 bases from J, leaving 15 bases between. The CDR3 reads CASSPGQLLSNQPQHF. DNA of the CDR3: TGTGCCAGCAGTCCCGGACAGCTCCTTAGCAATCAGCCCCAGCATTTT.

Turning to this clone: The sample carries other DNA sequences with the same CDR3. This chain connects TRBV7-2 to TRBJ2-2, with D hard to call. V shed 5 bases and J shed 6 bases, with 4 bases lying between them. This CDR3 comprises 11 residues. Germline V CDR1 and CDR2: SGHTA, FQGNSA. The CDR3 nucleotides are TGTGCCAGCAGCCCCCCCGGGGAGCTGTTTTTT. It is translated as CASSPPGELFF.

This clone came up a few times. The V and J genes are TRBV4-2 and TRBJ1-2; no reliable D call. This CDR3 region has 14 residues. Per germline, CDR1 LGHNA and CDR2 YNFKEQ. The V end was cut by 1 base, the J end by 8 bases, with 14 bases between. CDR3 bases: TGTGCCAGCAGCCAAGGTGTTAAGCGGGAGGGCTACACCTTC. It is translated as CASSQGVKREGYTF.

This clone was seen only a few times. V gene TRBV5-1 combines with J gene TRBJ1-3; unclear D gene. The CDR3 is 15 residues long. V shed 1 base and J shed 0 bases, with 8 bases lying between them. Per germline, CDR1 SGHRS and CDR2 YFSETQ. CDR3 sequence: CASSLSRDSGNTIYF. The CDR3 DNA follows: TGCGCCAGCAGCTTGAGTCGGGACTCTGGAAACACCATATATTTT.

The rearrangement uses TRBV5-4 and TRBJ1-1; 8 nucleotides align to TRBD1. The germline gives CDR1 SGHNT, CDR2 YYREEE (reference sequence). V dropped 2 bases and J dropped 1; count of bases not matched to a gene: 4. The length of the CDR3 is 15 residues. CDR3 nucleotides: TGTGCCAGCAGCTTCTCCGGGACAGGGAACACTGAAGCTTTCTTT. Translation: CASSFSGTGNTEAFF.

This clone appeared a few times. V gene TRBV5-1 combines with J gene TRBJ2-7, with D possibly being TRBD1 or TRBD2 (6 bases each). Germline CDR1 is SGHRS and CDR2 is YFSETQ. V was shortened by 5 bases and J by 5 bases, with 20 bases between the two germline ends. This CDR3 has 15 residues. Here the CDR3 reads CASRGYTGTVDEQYF. The DNA for the CDR3 is TGCGCCAGCAGAGGTTATACAGGGACTGTAGACGAGCAGTACTTC.

This clone occurred a few times. This sequence joins TRBV6-1 and TRBJ1-4; a weak D match, TRBD1 (5 bases). V was pared by 10 bases and J by 5 bases, with 17 bases between. CDR3 size: 14 residues. Germline CDR1 and CDR2: MNHNS and SASEGT. Here the CDR3 DNA reads TGTGCCACCAGCACTCCAGGGACCAATGAAAAACTGTTTTTT. Translation gives CATSTPGTNEKLFF.